The 11 T cell receptor beta chains reported below all come from one sample, sequenced in a study of blood T cell repertoires in COVID-19. Produced via immunoSEQ multiplex PCR; TCRdb's table is partial and in-frame only. The table shows about 39,000 clones, with approximately 86% occurring only once. The sample comprised peripheral blood. Source of these receptors: a man aged 40-49 years with active COVID-19.

V usage is TRBV5-6 and J usage is TRBJ2-5; 10 bases are a match to TRBD1. Trimming cost V 2 bases and J 3 bases; bases outside gene matches: 1. The CDR3 is made up of 14 amino acids. Per the germline V gene, CDR1 is SGHDT and CDR2 is YYEEEE. The chain's CDR3 is CASSFGTGEETQYF. The CDR3 nucleotides read TGTGCCAGCAGCTTCGGGACAGGGGAAGAGACCCAGTACTTC.

This chain connects TRBV7-9 to TRBJ2-7; D is possibly TRBD1 (5 bases). The V gene's germline CDR1 is SEHNR and CDR2 FQNEAQ (reference sequence). V lost 5 bases to trimming and J lost 2 bases, with 22 bases between them. The CDR3 runs 17 residues. The CDR3 sequence is CASSPQGPGIETYEQYF. The CDR3 region has the DNA TGTGCCAGCAGCCCCCAAGGCCCAGGGATTGAGACCTACGAGCAGTACTTC.

V usage is TRBV5-1 and J usage is TRBJ1-6; maybe TRBD1 (6 bases). The length of the CDR3 is 14 residues. V lost 4 bases, J lost 10 bases, and 15 bases lay in between. Germline V lookup: CDR1 SGHRS, CDR2 YFSETQ. CDR3 protein: CASSPAGAGSPLHF. CDR3 DNA: TGCGCCAGCAGCCCGGCGGGGGCTGGATCACCCCTCCACTTT.

The rearrangement links TRBV19 to TRBJ2-7; D is possibly TRBD1 (5 bases). Germline V gives CDR1 LNHDA, CDR2 SQIVND (reference sequence). This CDR3 region has 13 residues. The V and J ends lost 4 bases and 4 bases respectively, with 11 bases between them. The CDR3 spells CASSRSRGYEQYF. The CDR3 nucleotides read TGTGCCAGTAGTAGATCAAGGGGTTACGAGCAGTACTTC.

The V call is TRBV3-1 (or the pseudogene TRBV3-2), the J call TRBJ1-2; tentative D call: TRBD1 (5 bases). The CDR3 is made up of 14 amino acids. V was pared by 4 bases and J by 0 bases, with 9 bases between. Germline loops: CDR1 LGHDT, CDR2 YNNKEL (reference sequence). Written as DNA, the CDR3 is TGTGCCAGCAGCCCCCTGACAGCTAACTATGGCTACACCTTC. It specifies CASSPLTANYGYTF.

The J gene is TRBJ1-1, the V gene TRBV12-3 or TRBV12-4; D may be TRBD1 (5 bases). The CDR3 sequence is 12 residues long. Trimming removed 2 bases at V and 10 bases at J, with 11 bases between. CDR3 nucleotides: TGTGCCAGCAGTTTATCCGGGGGGGGAGCTTTCTTT. Translating gives CASSLSGGGAFF.

The chain uses TRBV6-5 and TRBJ2-1; TRBD2 is a possible D gene (5 bases). V lost 6 bases and J 6 bases, leaving 18 bases between the germline ends. Looked up from germline, CDR1 is MNHEY and CDR2 is SVGAGI. The CDR3 consists of 15 residues. The CDR3 sequence: CASSHQRSGGNEQFF. The DNA for the CDR3 is TGTGCCAGCAGCCATCAGCGGTCTGGAGGCAATGAGCAGTTCTTC.

In this sample, this clone turned up a few times. The rearrangement joins TRBV6-4 to TRBJ1-5; 8 nucleotides agree with TRBD1. After removal of 0 bases from V and 2 bases from J, the junction contained 0 bases not matched to a gene. The CDR3 runs to 15 residues. In germline, CDR1 is MRHNA, CDR2 SNTAGT. CDR3 in amino acids: CASSDSTGGNQPQHF. In DNA, the CDR3 is TGTGCCAGCAGTGACTCGACAGGGGGCAATCAGCCCCAGCATTTT.

The genes are TRBV3-1 (or the pseudogene TRBV3-2) and TRBJ2-5; 7 nucleotides agree with TRBD2. Trimming cost V 2 bases and J 5 bases; bases outside gene matches: 8. In germline, CDR1 is LGHDT, CDR2 YNNKEL (reference sequence). The CDR3 spans 15 residues. CDR3 in amino acids: CASSQLAAREETQYF. The CDR3 nucleotides are TGTGCCAGCAGCCAACTAGCGGCCCGGGAGGAGACCCAGTACTTC.

CDR3 sequence reads: CAWRLRGGAGANVLTF. DNA of the CDR3: TGTGCCTGGAGACTCCGGGGCGGGGCTGGGGCCAACGTCCTGACTTTC. The rearrangement links TRBV30 to TRBJ2-6; D is perhaps TRBD2 (6 bases). Trimming cost V 3 bases and J 2 bases, with 14 bases left between them. The CDR3 length is 16 residues. The germline gives CDR1 GTSNPN, CDR2 SVGIG (reference sequence).

V gene TRBV6-5 combines with J gene TRBJ2-7; a weak D match, TRBD1 (6 bases). Trimming took off 0 bases at V and 4 bases at J, with 16 bases between the two ends. The CDR3 is 16 amino acids. Germline V gene lookup returns CDR1 MNHEY and CDR2 SVGAGI. The CDR3 loop is CASSYSPGAAVYEQYF. DNA for the CDR3: TGTGCCAGCAGTTACTCTCCAGGGGCGGCGGTTTACGAGCAGTACTTC.